This TCR beta chain emerged from a study of blood T cell repertoires in COVID-19. Looking at the study overall: Sites in the United States, Italy and Spain provided acute and convalescent COVID-19 samples. T cells, B-cell-depleted T cells, or PBMCs provided the cDNA or gDNA that served as material.

Methods used by the authors: Reference gene primer amplification gave estimated nucleated cell counts. Only in-frame clones appear in the TCRdb table, and some are missing; sequencing was by immunoSEQ multiplex PCR. V and J calls and clone size are copied from that table; D and trimming were computed from the DNA. The repertoire includes around 98,000 clones, 65% to 90% of them detected once, and about 11% sits in the top ten. Only one count was recorded for this clone. The germline gives CDR1 GTSNPN, CDR2 SVGIG (reference sequence). V was trimmed by 4 bases and J by 0 bases, leaving 19 bases between them. The CDR3 extends over 17 amino acids.

The clonotype originates from a man between 65 and 85 years old with active or convalescent COVID-19. The chain employs TRBV30 and TRBJ2-1; D might be TRBD1 (6 bases). The sample was peripheral blood. CDR3 sequence (DNA): TGTGCCTGGAAGGAGCAGGGGACGTTAAGCTCCTACAATGAGCAGTTCTTC. Amino acid sequence: CAWKEQGTLSSYNEQFF.